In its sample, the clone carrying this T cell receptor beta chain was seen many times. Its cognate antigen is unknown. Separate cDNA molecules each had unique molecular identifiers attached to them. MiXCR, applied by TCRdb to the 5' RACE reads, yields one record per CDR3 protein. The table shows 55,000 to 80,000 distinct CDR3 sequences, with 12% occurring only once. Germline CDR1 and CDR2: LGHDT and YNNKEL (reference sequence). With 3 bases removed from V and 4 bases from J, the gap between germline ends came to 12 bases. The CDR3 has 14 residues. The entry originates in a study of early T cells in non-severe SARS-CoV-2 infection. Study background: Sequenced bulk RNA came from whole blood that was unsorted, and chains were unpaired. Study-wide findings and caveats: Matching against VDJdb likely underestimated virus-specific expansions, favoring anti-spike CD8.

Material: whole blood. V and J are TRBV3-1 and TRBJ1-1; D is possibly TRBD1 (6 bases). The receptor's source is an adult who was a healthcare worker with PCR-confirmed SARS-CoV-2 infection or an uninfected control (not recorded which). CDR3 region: CASSHGGRITEAFF. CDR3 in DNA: TGTGCCAGCAGCCACGGGGGGCGGATCACTGAAGCTTTCTTT.